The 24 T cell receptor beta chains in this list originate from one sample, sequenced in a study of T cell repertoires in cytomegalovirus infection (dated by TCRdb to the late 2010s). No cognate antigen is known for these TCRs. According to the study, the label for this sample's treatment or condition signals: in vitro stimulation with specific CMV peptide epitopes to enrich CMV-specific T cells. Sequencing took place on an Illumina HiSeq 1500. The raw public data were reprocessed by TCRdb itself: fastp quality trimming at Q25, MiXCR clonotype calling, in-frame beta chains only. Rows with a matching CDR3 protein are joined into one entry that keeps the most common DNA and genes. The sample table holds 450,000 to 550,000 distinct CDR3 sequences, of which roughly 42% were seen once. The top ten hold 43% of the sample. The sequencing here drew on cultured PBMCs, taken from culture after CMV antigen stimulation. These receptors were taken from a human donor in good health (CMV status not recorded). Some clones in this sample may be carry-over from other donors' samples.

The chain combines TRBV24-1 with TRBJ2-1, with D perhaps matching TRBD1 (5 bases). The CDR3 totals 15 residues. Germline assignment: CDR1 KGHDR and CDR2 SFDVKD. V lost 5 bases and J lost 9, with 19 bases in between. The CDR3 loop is CATSAQGSGMGEQFF. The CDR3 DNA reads TGTGCCACCAGTGCTCAGGGTAGTGGCATGGGTGAGCAGTTCTTC.

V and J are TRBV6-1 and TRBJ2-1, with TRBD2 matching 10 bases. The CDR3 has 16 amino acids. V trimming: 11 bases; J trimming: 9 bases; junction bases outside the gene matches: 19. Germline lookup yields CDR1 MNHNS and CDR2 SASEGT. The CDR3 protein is CAAGPSGSRFGSEQFF. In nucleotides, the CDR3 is TGTGCCGCCGGCCCTAGCGGGAGCCGGTTCGGTAGTGAGCAGTTCTTC.

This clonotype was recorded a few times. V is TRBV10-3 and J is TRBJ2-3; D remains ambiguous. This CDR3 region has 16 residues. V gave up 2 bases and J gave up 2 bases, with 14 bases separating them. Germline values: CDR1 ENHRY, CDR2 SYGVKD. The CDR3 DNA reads TGTGCCATCAGTGAGGGCCAAACACGAGACACAGATACGCAGTATTTT. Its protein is CAISEGQTRDTDTQYF.

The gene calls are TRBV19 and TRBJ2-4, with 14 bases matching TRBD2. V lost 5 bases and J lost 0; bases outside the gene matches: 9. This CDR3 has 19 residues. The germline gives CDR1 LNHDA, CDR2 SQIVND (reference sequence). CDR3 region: CASSVGLAGDLLAKNIQYF. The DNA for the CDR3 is TGTGCCAGTAGTGTGGGACTAGCGGGGGATCTACTAGCCAAAAACATTCAGTACTTC.

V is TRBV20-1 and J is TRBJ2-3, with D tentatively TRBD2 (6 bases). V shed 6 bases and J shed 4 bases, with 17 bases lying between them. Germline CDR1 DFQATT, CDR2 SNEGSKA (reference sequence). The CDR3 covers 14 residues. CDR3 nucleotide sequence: TGCAGTGCACACAAAGATAGGAGGGCAGATACGCAGTATTTT. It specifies CSAHKDRRADTQYF.

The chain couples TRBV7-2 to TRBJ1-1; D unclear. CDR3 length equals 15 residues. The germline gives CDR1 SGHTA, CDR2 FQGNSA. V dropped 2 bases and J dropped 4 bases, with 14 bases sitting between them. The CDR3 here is CASSLSLQLRTEAFF. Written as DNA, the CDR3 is TGTGCCAGCAGCTTAAGCTTACAGTTACGCACTGAAGCTTTCTTT.

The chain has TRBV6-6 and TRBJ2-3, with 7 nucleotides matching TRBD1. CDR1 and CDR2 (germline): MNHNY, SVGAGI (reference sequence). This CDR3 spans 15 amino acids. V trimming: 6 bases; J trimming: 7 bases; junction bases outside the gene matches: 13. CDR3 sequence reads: CASSRPEQGVYTQYF. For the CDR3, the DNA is TGTGCCAGCAGCCGCCCGGAGCAGGGGGTATATACGCAGTATTTT.

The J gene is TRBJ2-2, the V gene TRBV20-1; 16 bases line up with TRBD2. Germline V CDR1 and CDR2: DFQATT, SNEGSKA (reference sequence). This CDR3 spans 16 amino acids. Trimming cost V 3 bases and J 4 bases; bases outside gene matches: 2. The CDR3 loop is CSARGLAGGITGELFF. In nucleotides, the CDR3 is TGCAGTGCTAGGGGACTAGCGGGGGGGATCACCGGGGAGCTGTTTTTT.

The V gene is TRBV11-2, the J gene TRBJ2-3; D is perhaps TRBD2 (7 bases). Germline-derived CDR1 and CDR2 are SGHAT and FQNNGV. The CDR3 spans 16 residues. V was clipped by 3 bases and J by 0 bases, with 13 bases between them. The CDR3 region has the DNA TGTGCCAGCAGCTTTCTGGGGGGGCCTAGCACAGATACGCAGTATTTT. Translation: CASSFLGGPSTDTQYF. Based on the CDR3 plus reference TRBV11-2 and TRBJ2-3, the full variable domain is EAGVAQSPRYKIIEKRQSVAFWCNPISGHATLYWYQQILGQGPKLLIQFQNNGVVDDSQLPKDRFSAERLKGVDSTLKIQPAKLEDSAVYLCASSFLGGPSTDTQYFGPGTRLTVL.

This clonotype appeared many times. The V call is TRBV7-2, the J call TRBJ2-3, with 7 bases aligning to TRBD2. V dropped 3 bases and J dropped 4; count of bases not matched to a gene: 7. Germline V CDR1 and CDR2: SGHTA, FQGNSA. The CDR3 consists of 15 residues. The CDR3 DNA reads TGTGCCAGCAGCTTTCGGGGGGAGGCGGCAGATACGCAGTATTTT. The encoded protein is CASSFRGEAADTQYF. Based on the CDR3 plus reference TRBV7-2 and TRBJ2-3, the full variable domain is GAGVSQSPSNKVTEKGKDVELRCDPISGHTALYWYRQSLGQGLEFLIYFQGNSAPDKSGLPSDRFSAERTGGSVSTLTIQRTQQEDSAVYLCASSFRGEAADTQYFGPGTRLTVL.

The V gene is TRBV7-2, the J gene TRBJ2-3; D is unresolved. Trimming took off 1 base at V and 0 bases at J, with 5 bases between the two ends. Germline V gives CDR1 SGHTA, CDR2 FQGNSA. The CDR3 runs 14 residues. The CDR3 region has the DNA TGTGCCAGCAGCTTAGGGAAGAGCACAGATACGCAGTATTTT. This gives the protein CASSLGKSTDTQYF. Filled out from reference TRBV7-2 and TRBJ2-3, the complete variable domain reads GAGVSQSPSNKVTEKGKDVELRCDPISGHTALYWYRQSLGQGLEFLIYFQGNSAPDKSGLPSDRFSAERTGGSVSTLTIQRTQQEDSAVYLCASSLGKSTDTQYFGPGTRLTVL.

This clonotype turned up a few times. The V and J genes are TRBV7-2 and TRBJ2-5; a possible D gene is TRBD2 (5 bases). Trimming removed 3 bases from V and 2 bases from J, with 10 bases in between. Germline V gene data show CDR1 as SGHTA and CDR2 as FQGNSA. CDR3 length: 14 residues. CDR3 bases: TGTGCCAGCAGCTTCGGCGGGCTTCAAGAGACCCAGTACTTC. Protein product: CASSFGGLQETQYF.

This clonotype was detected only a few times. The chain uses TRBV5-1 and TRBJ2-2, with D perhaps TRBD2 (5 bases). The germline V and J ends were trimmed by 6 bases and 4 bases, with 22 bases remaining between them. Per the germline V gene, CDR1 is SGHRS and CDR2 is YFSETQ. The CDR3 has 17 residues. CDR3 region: CASTEALPGLATGELFF. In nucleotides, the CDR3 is TGCGCCAGCACGGAAGCCCTCCCGGGATTAGCCACCGGGGAGCTGTTTTTT.

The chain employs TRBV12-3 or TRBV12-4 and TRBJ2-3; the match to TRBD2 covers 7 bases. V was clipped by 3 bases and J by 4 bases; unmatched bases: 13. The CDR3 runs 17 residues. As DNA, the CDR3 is TGTGCCAGCAGTTTGCGGACTAGTTTACGTCCCGCAGATACGCAGTATTTT. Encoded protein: CASSLRTSLRPADTQYF.

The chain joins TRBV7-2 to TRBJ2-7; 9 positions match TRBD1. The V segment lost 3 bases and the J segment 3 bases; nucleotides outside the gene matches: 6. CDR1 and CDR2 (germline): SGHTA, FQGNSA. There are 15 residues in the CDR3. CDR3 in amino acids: CASSFLRDRVYEQYF. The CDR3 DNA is TGTGCCAGCAGCTTCCTCCGGGACAGGGTCTACGAGCAGTACTTC.

This CDR3 is CASSLSTEQYF. The CDR3 DNA follows: TGTGCCAGCAGTCTCTCGACAGAGCAGTACTTC. V usage is TRBV6-2 or TRBV6-3 and J usage is TRBJ2-7; D gene uncertain. Germline CDR1 and CDR2: MNHEY and SVGEGT. This CDR3 contains 11 residues. The germline V and J ends were trimmed by 5 bases and 7 bases, with 9 bases remaining between them.

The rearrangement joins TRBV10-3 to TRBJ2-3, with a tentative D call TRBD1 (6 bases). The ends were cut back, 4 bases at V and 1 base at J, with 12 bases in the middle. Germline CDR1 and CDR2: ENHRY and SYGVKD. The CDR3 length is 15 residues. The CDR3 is CAISVNRVGTDTQYF. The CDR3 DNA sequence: TGTGCCATCAGTGTTAACAGGGTGGGCACAGATACGCAGTATTTT.

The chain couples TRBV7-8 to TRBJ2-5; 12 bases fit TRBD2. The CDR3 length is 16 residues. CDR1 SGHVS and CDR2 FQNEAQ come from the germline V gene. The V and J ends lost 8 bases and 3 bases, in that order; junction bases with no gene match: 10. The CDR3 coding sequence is TGTGCCAGCTGGACTGGACTAGCGGGAAAGAAAGAGACCCAGTACTTC. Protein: CASWTGLAGKKETQYF.

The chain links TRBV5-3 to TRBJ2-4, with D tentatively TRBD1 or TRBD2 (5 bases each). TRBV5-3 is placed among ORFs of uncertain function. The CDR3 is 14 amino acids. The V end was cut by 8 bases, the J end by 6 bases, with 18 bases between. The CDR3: CASNPGQGLNIQYF. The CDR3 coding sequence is TGTGCCAGCAACCCGGGGCAGGGTTTAAACATTCAGTACTTC.

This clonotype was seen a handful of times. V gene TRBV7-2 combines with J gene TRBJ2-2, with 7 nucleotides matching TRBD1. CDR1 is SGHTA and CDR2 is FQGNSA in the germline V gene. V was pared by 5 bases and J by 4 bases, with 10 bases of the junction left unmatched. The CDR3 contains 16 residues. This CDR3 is CASSLYRGAGTGELFF. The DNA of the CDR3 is TGTGCCAGCAGCCTATACAGGGGAGCCGGCACCGGGGAGCTGTTTTTT.

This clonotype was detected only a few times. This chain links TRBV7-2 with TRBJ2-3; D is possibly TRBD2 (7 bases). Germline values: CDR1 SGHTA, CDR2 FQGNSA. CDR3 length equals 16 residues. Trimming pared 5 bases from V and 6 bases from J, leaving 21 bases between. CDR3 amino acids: CASSRREGGAGDTQYF. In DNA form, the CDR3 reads TGTGCCAGCAGCCGGCGTGAGGGGGGGGCAGGGGATACGCAGTATTTT. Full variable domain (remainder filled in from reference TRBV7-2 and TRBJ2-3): GAGVSQSPSNKVTEKGKDVELRCDPISGHTALYWYRQSLGQGLEFLIYFQGNSAPDKSGLPSDRFSAERTGGSVSTLTIQRTQQEDSAVYLCASSRREGGAGDTQYFGPGTRLTVL.

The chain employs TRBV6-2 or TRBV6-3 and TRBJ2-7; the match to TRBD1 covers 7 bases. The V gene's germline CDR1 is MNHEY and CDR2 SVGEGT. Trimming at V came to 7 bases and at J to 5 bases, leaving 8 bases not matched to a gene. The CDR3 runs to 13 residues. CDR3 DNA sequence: TGTGCCAGCAAGTTACAGGGGTTAGACGAGCAGTACTTC. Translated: CASKLQGLDEQYF.

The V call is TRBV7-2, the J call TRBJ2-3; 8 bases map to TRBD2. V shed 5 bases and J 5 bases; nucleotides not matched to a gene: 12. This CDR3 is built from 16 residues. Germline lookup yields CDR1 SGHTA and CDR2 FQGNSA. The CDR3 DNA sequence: TGTGCCAGCAGCCACCGACTTGGCGGGGGGATAGATACGCAGTATTTT. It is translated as CASSHRLGGGIDTQYF.

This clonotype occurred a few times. The CDR3 bases are TGTGCCACCAGCAGAGATCCGGGAACTAGCGGATGGCAAGAGACCCAGTACTTC. The encoded protein is CATSRDPGTSGWQETQYF. J is TRBJ2-5 and V is TRBV15; 8 nucleotides align to TRBD2. J gave up 2 bases and V 0 bases, and 11 bases lay outside the gene matches. The CDR3 is made up of 18 amino acids. From germline, CDR1 is LNHNV and CDR2 YYDKDF (reference sequence).